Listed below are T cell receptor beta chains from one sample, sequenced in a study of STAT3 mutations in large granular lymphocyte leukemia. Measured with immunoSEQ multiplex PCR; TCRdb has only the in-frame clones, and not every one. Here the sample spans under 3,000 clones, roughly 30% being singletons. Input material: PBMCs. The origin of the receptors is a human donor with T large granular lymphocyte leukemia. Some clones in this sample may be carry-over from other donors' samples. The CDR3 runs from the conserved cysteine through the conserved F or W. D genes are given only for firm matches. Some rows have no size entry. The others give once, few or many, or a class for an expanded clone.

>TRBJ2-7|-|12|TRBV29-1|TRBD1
CSVRDRGYEQYF
TGCAGCGTGAGGGACAGGGGGTACGAGCAGTACTTC
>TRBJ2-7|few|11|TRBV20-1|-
CSARDGSEQYF
TGCAGTGCTAGAGACGGGAGCGAGCAGTACTTC
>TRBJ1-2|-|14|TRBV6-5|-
CASSSTPGALGYTF
TGTGCCAGCAGCTCCACCCCGGGGGCGTTGGGCTACACCTTC
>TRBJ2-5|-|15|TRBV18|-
CASSPAMDIQETQYF
TGTGCCAGCTCACCAGCCATGGACATCCAAGAGACCCAGTACTTC
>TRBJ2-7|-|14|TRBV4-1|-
CASSQEGISYEQYF
TGCGCCAGCAGCCAAGAGGGTATCTCCTACGAGCAGTACTTC
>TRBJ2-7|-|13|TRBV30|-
CAWSRGFGYEQYF
TGTGCCTGGAGTCGGGGATTCGGCTACGAGCAGTACTTC
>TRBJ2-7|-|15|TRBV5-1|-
CASSGYGARENEQYF
TGCGCCAGCAGCGGCTACGGGGCCCGGGAGAACGAGCAGTACTTC
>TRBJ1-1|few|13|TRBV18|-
CASSAGENTEAFF
TGTGCCAGCTCCGCGGGGGAGAACACTGAAGCTTTCTTT
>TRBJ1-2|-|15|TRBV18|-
CASSPRTEANYGYTF
TGTGCCAGCTCACCACGGACAGAAGCTAACTATGGCTACACCTTC
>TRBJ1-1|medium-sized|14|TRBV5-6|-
CASSYEQGGTEAFF
TGTGCCAGCAGCTACGAACAGGGCGGAACTGAAGCTTTCTTT
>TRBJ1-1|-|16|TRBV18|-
CASSPGLDRLNTEAFF
TGTGCCAGCTCACCGGGCCTCGATCGACTGAACACTGAAGCTTTCTTT
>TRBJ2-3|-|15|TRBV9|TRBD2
CASSVGGTNTDTQYF
TGTGCCAGCAGCGTAGGAGGGACTAACACAGATACGCAGTATTTT
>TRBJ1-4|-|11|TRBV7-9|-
CATEFGEKLFF
TGTGCCACTGAGTTCGGTGAAAAACTGTTTTTT
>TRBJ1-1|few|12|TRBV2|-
CAGKGENTEAFF
TGTGCCGGGAAGGGAGAGAACACTGAAGCTTTCTTT
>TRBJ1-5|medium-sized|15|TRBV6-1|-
CASSEWAGRDQPQHF
TGTGCCAGCAGTGAATGGGCAGGGCGGGATCAGCCCCAGCATTTT
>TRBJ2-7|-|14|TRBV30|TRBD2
CAWGAGLAVYEQYF
TGTGCCTGGGGGGCGGGACTAGCGGTCTACGAGCAGTACTTC
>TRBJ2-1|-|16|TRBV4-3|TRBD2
CASSQDQAGGHNEQFF
TGCGCCAGCAGCCAAGATCAAGCGGGGGGCCATAATGAGCAGTTCTTC
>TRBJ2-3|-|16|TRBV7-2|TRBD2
CASSLGTSGARGTQYF
TGTGCCAGCAGCCTAGGGACTAGCGGGGCGCGGGGTACGCAGTATTTT
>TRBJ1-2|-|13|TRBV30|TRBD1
CAWSPGGKNGYTF
TGTGCCTGGAGTCCAGGGGGGAAGAATGGCTACACCTTC
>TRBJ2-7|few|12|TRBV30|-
CAWRPGPLEQYF
TGTGCCTGGAGGCCTGGCCCTCTGGAGCAGTACTTC
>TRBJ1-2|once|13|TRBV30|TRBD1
CAWRGTGHYGYTF
TGTGCCTGGAGGGGGACAGGGCACTATGGCTACACCTTC
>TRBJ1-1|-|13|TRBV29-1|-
CSVVRPLNTEAFF
TGCAGCGTTGTAAGACCATTGAACACTGAAGCTTTCTTT
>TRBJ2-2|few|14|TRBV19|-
CASRTGANTGELFF
TGTGCCAGTAGGACGGGGGCGAACACCGGGGAGCTGTTTTTT
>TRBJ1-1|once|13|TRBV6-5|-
CASQRWKYTEAFF
TGTGCCAGTCAGAGATGGAAATACACTGAAGCTTTCTTT
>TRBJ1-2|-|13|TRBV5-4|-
CASSGPREYGYTF
TGTGCCAGCAGCGGGCCCAGGGAGTATGGCTACACCTTC
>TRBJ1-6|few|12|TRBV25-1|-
CASSDGGTPLHF
TGTGCCAGCAGTGACGGAGGGACACCCCTCCACTTT
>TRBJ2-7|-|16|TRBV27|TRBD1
CASRPNRDRSSYEQYF
TGTGCCAGCAGACCAAACCGGGACAGGAGCTCCTACGAGCAGTACTTC
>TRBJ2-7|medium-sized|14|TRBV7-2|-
CASSLALGEGNQYF
TGTGCCAGCAGCTTAGCGCTCGGTGAAGGGAACCAGTACTTC
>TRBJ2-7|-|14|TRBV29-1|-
CSVERAGRPYEQYF
TGCAGCGTTGAAAGGGCAGGAAGGCCCTACGAGCAGTACTTC
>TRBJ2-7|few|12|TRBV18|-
CASSLGQPEQYF
TGTGCCAGCTCACTCGGACAGCCCGAGCAGTACTTC
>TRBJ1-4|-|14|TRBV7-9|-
CASNRDGSNEKLFF
TGTGCCAGCAACCGGGACGGATCTAATGAAAAACTGTTTTTT
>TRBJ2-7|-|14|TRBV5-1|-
CASSLAAVSYEQYF
TGCGCCAGCAGCTTGGCGGCAGTCTCCTACGAGCAGTACTTC
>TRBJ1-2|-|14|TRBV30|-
CAWTSVLANYGYTF
TGTGCCTGGACCTCAGTGCTGGCTAACTATGGCTACACCTTC
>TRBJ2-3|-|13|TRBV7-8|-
CASSPLEGPGGYF
TGTGCCAGCAGCCCCCTCGAGGGCCCTGGGGGGTATTTT
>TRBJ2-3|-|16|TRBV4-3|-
CASSQEGSGPTDTQYF
TGCGCCAGCAGCCAAGAGGGGTCAGGGCCCACAGATACGCAGTATTTT
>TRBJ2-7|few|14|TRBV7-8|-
CASSLAGDLSHQYF
TGTGCCAGCAGCTTAGCGGGAGACCTCAGTCATCAGTACTTC
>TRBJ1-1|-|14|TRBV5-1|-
CASSLRGANAEAFF
TGCGCCAGCAGCTTACGAGGGGCGAACGCTGAAGCTTTCTTT
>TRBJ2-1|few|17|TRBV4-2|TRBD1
CASSQDGGTGGLDEQFF
TGTGCCAGCAGCCAAGATGGGGGGACAGGGGGTTTGGATGAGCAGTTCTTC
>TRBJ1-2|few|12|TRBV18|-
CASSPQSAGYTF
TGTGCCAGCTCACCACAGTCCGCTGGCTACACCTTC
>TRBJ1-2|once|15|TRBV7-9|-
CASSLGFQLGYGYTF
TGTGCCAGCAGCTTAGGGTTTCAACTCGGCTATGGCTACACCTTC